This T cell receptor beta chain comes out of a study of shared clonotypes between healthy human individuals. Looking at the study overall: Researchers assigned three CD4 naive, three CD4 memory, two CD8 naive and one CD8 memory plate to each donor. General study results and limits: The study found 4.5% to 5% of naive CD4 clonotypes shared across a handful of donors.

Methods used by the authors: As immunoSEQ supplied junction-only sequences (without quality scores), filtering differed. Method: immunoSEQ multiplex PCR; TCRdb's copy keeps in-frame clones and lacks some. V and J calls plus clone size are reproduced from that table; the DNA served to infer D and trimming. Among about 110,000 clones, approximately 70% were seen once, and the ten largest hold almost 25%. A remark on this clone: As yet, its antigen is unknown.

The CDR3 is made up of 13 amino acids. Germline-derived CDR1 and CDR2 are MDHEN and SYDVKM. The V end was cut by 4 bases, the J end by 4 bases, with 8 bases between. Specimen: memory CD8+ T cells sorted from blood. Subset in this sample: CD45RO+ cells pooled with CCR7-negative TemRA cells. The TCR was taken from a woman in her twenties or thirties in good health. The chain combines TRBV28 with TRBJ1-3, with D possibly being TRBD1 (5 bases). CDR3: CASSSGLGNTIYF. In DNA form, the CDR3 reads TGTGCCAGCAGTTCAGGGTTGGGAAACACCATATATTTT.